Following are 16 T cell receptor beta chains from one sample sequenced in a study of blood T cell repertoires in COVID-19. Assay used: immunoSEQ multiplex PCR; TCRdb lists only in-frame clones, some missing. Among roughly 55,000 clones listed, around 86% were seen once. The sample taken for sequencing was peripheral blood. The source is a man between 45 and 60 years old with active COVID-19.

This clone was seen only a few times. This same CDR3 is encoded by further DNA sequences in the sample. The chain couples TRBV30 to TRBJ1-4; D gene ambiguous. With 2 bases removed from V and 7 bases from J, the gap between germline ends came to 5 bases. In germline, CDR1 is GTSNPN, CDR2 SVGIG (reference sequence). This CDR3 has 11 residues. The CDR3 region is CAWSIREKLFF. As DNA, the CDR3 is TGTGCCTGGAGTATCCGTGAAAAACTGTTTTTT.

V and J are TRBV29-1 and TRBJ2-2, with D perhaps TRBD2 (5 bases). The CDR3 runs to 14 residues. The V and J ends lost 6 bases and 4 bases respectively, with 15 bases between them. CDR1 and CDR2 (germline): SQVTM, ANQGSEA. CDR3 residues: CSVMGKEGTGELFF. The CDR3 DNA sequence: TGCAGCGTCATGGGGAAAGAGGGCACCGGGGAGCTGTTTTTT.

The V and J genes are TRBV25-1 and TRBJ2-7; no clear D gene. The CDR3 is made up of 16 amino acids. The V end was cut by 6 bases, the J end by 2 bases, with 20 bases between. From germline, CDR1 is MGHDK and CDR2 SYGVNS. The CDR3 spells CASSVSRSLKTYEQYF. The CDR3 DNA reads TGTGCCAGCAGCGTAAGCAGGTCTCTGAAAACCTACGAGCAGTACTTC.

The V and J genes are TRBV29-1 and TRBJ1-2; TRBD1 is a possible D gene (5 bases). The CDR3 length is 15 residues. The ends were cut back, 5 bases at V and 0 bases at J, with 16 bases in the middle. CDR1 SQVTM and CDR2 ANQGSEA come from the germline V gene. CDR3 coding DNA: TGCAGCGTTACCCCCATGGGACTGACTAACTATGGCTACACCTTC. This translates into CSVTPMGLTNYGYTF.

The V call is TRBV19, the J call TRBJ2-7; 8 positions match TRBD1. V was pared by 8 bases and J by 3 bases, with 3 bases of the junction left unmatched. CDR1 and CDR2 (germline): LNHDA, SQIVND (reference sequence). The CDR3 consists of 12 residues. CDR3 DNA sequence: TGTGCCAGTGGGACAGGAGGCTACGAGCAGTACTTC. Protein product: CASGTGGYEQYF.

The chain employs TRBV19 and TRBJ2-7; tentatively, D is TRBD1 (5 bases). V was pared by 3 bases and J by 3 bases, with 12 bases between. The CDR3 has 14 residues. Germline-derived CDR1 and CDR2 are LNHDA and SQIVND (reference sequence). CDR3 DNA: TGTGCCAGTAGTATGCCAGGGTTTTACTACGAGCAGTACTTC. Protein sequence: CASSMPGFYYEQYF. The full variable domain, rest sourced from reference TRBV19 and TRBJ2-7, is DGGITQSPKYLFRKEGQNVTLSCEQNLNHDAMYWYRQDPGQGLRLIYYSQIVNDFQKGDIAEGYSVSREKKESFPLTVTSAQKNPTAFYLCASSMPGFYYEQYFGPGTRLTVT.

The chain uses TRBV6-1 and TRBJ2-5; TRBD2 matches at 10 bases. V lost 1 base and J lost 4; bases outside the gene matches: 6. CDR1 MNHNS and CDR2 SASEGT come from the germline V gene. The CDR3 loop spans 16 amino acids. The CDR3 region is CASSEVLAGVRETQYF. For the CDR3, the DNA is TGTGCCAGCAGTGAAGTGCTAGCGGGGGTAAGAGAGACCCAGTACTTC.

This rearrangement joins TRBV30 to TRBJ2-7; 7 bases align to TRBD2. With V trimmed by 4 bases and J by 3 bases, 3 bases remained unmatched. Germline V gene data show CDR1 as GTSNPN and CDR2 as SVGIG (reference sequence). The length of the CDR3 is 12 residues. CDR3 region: CAWTRGGYEQYF. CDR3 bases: TGTGCCTGGACCCGCGGGGGCTACGAGCAGTACTTC.

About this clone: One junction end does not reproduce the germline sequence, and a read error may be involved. The CDR3: CASSLAGGLGEQYF. DNA for the CDR3: TGTGCCAGCAGCCTAGCGGGGGGGCTAGGCGAGCAGTACTTC. This chain connects TRBV7-2 to TRBJ2-7; 12 positions agree with TRBD2. The CDR3 loop spans 14 amino acids. Per the germline V gene, CDR1 is SGHTA and CDR2 is FQGNSA.

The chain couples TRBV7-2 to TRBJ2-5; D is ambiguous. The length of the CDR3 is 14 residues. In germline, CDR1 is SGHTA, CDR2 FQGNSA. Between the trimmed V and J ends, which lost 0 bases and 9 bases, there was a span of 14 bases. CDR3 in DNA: TGTGCCAGCAGCTTAGCGCTGGTTGAGGTGGCCCAGTACTTC. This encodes CASSLALVEVAQYF.

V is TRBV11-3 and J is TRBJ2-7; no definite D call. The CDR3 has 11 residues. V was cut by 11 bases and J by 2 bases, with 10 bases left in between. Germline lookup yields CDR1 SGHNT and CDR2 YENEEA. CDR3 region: CALTVTYEQYF. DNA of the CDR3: TGTGCCCTCACAGTAACCTACGAGCAGTACTTC.

CDR3 amino acids: CASSQQDGFGEQFF. The CDR3 DNA reads as TGTGCCAGCTCACAACAGGACGGGTTCGGTGAGCAGTTCTTC. This chain connects TRBV18 to TRBJ2-1, with D possibly being TRBD1 (5 bases). CDR1 and CDR2 (germline): KGHSH, LQKENI. Trimming pared 4 bases from V and 9 bases from J, leaving 16 bases between. This CDR3 has 14 amino acids.

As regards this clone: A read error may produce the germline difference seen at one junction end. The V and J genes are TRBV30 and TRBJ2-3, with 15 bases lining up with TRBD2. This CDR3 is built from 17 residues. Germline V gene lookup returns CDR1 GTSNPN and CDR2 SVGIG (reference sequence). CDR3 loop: CAWSVRWTSGGAARGNF. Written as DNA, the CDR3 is TGTGCCTGGAGTGTACGCTGGACTAGCGGGGGGGCCGCACGGGGTAATTTT.

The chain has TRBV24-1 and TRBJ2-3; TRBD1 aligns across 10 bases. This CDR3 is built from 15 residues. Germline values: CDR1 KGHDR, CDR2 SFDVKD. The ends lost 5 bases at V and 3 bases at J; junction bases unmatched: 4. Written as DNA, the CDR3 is TGTGCCACCAGTGCCCGGGACAGGGGTACAGATACGCAGTATTTT. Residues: CATSARDRGTDTQYF.

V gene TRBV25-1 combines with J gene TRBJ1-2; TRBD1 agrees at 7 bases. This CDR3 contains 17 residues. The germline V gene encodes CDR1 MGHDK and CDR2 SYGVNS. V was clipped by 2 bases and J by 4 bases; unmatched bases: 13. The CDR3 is CASSEPGQVYPIYGYTF. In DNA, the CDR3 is TGTGCCAGCAGTGAACCCGGACAGGTCTACCCCATCTATGGCTACACCTTC.

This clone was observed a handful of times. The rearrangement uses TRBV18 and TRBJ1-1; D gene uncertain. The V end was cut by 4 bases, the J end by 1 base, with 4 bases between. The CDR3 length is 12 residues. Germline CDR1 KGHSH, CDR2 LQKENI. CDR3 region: CASSLKNTEAFF. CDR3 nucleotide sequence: TGTGCCAGCTCACTCAAGAACACTGAAGCTTTCTTT.